This TCR beta chain emerged from a study of T cell repertoires in cytomegalovirus infection. Study summary: Indications came from public TCR beta signatures; they pointed to CMV infection and to a matching HLA type.

Germline loops: CDR1 LGHNT, CDR2 FRNRAP. CDR3 length: 17 amino acids. J lost 4 bases, V lost 2 bases, and 10 bases had no gene match. TCRdb processed the reads anew with MiXCR; each CDR3 protein has one entry. The sample has about 700,000 distinct CDR3 sequences, around 31% seen once. Note on this clonotype: Its antigen is not identified.

This chain joins TRBV12-5 and TRBJ1-2, with 10 nucleotides matching TRBD1. The source material was cultured PBMCs, sampled from culture after CMV antigen stimulation. This TCR was recovered from a human donor in good health (CMV status not recorded). Some clones in this sample may be carry-over from other donors' samples. CDR3 in DNA: TGTGCTAGTGGTTTGTCAAGGACAGGGGGAACCATCTATGGCTACACCTTC. It codes for CASGLSRTGGTIYGYTF.